This TCR beta chain was recorded in a study of molecular identifiers for immune sequencing clone quantification. Whole-study results and caveats: Highly expanded clones may be undercounted when identical TCR molecules share barcodes.

TCRdb independently ran MiXCR on the PCR reads; one entry per CDR3 protein. The repertoire holds a few hundred thousand distinct CDR3 sequences, 25% seen once, with 0.76% in the top ten. This clonotype turned up a few times. Antigen specificity is unknown. CDR1 is SEHNR and CDR2 is FQNEAQ in the germline V gene (reference sequence). J was trimmed by 0 bases and V by 5 bases; bases with no gene match: 8. The CDR3 extends over 16 amino acids. Sequencing was carried out using naive CD8+ T cells from blood, with Jurkat cell RNA spiked in. This sample's subset: FACS-sorted CD8+CD4-CCR7+CD45RA+ naive T cells. This TCR derives from a human donor in good health. Some libraries in this study had Jurkat cell RNA spiked in. This chain links TRBV7-9 with TRBJ2-5; TRBD2 aligns across 8 bases. CDR3 residues: CASSPPLAAYQETQYF. As DNA, the CDR3 is TGTGCCAGCAGCCCCCCACTAGCGGCGTACCAAGAGACCCAGTACTTC. Filled out from reference TRBV7-9 and TRBJ2-5, the complete variable domain reads DTGVSQNPRHKITKRGQNVTFRCDPISEHNRLYWYRQTLGQGPEFLTYFQNEAQLEKSRLLSDRFSAERPKGSFSTLEIQRTEQGDSAMYLCASSPPLAAYQETQYFGPGTRLLVL.